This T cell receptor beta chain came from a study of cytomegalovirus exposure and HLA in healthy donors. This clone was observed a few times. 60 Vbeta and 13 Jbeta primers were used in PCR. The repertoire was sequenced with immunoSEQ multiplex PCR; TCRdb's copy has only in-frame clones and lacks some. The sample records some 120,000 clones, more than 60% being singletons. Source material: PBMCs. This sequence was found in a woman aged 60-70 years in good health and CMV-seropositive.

As DNA, the CDR3 is TGTGCCAGCAGCAAAGAGGTAGCGGGACCCGCCTTGGGCAATGAGCAGTTCTTC. Its translation: CASSKEVAGPALGNEQFF. The chain has TRBV7-2 and TRBJ2-1; 8 bases line up with TRBD2. Trimming at V came to 5 bases and at J to 6 bases, leaving 18 bases not matched to a gene. Looked up from germline, CDR1 is SGHTA and CDR2 is FQGNSA. The CDR3 totals 18 residues.